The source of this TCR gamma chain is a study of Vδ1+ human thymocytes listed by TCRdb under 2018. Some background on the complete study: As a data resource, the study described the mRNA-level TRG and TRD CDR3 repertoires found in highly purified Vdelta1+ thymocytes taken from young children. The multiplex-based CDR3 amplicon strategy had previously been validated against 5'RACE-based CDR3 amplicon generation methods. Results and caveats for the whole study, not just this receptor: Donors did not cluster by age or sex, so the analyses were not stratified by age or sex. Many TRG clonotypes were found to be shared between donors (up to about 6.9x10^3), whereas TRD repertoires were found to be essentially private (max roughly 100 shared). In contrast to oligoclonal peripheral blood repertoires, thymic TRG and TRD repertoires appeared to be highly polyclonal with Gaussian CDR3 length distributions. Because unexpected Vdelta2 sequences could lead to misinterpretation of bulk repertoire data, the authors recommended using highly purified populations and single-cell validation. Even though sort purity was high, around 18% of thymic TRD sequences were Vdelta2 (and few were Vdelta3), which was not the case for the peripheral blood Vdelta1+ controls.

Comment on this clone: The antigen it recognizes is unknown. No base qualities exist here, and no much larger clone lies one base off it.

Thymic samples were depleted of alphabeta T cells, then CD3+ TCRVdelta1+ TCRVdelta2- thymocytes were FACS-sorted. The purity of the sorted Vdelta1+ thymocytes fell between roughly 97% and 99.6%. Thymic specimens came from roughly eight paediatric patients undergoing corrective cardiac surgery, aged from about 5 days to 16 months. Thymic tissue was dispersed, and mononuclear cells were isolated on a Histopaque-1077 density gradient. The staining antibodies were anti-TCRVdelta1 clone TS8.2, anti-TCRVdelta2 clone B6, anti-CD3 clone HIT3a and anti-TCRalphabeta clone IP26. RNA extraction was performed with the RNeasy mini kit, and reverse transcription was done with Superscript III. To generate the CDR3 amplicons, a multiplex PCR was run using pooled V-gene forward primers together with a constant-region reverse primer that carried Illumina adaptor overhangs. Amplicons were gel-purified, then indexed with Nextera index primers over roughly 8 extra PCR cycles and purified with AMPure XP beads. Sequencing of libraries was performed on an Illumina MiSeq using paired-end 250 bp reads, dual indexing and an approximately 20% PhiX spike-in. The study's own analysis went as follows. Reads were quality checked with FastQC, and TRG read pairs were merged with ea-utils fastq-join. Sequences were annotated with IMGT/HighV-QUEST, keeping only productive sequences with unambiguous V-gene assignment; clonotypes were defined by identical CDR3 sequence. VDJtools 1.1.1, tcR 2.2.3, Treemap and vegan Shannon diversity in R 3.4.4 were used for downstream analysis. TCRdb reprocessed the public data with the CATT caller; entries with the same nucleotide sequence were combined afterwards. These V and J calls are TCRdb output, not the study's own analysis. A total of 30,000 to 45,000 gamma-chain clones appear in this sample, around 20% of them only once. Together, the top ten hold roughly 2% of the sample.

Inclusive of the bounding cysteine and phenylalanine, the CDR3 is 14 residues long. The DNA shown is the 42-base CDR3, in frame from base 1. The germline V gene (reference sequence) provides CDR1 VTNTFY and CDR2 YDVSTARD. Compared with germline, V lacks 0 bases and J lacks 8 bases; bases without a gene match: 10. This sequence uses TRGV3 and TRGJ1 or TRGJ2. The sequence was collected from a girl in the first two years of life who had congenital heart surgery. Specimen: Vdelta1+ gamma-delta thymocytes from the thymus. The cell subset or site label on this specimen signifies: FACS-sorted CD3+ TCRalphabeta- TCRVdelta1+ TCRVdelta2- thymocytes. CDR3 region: CATWDRQSRHKKLF. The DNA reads TGTGCCACCTGGGACAGGCAAAGTCGTCATAAGAAACTCTTT.